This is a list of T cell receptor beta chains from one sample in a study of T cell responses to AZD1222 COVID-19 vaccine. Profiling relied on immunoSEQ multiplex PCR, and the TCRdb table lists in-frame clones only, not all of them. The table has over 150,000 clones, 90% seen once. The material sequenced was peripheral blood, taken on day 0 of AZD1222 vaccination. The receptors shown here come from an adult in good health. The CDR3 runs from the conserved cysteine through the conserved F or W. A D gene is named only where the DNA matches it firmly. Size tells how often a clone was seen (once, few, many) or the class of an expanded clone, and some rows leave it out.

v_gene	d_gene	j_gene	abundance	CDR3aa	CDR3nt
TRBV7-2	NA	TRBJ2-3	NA	CASSLDAGASTDTQYF	TGTGCCAGCAGCTTAGACGCGGGGGCTAGCACAGATACGCAGTATTTT
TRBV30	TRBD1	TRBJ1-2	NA	CAWTQPGTGFNYGYTF	TGTGCCTGGACTCAGCCCGGGACAGGGTTTAACTATGGCTACACCTTC
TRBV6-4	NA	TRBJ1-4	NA	CASSGGWGLGLTNEKLFF	TGTGCCAGCAGTGGAGGTTGGGGATTGGGTCTAACTAATGAAAAACTGTTTTTT
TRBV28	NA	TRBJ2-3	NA	CASSSRDMAIKGTDTQYF	TGTGCCAGCAGTTCCCGGGACATGGCTATCAAGGGCACAGATACGCAGTATTTT
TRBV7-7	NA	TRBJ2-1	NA	CASSFGNNRAYDEQFF	TGTGCTAGCAGCTTTGGGAATAACAGGGCGTACGATGAGCAGTTCTTC
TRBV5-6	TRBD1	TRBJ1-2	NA	CASSTRAGGAYGYTF	TGTGCCAGCAGCACTCGAGCAGGGGGTGCCTATGGCTACACCTTC
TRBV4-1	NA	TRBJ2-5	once	CASSLVERASETQYF	TGCGCCAGCAGCCTCGTAGAAAGGGCCTCAGAGACCCAGTACTTC
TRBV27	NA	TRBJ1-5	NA	CASSLAREVQPQHF	TGTGCCAGCAGTTTGGCCAGGGAGGTTCAGCCCCAGCATTTT
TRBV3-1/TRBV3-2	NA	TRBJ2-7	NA	CASSQTRGLEQYF	TGTGCCAGCAGCCAGACGAGGGGTTTGGAGCAGTACTTC
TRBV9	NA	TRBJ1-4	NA	CASSRGVATNEKLFF	TGTGCCAGCAGCCGGGGGGTTGCAACTAATGAAAAACTGTTTTTT
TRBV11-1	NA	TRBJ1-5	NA	CASSSLPGQPQHF	TGTGCCAGCAGCTCGCTCCCGGGGCAGCCCCAGCATTTT
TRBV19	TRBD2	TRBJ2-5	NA	CASSLKRGFETQYF	TGTGCCAGTAGTCTCAAGCGGGGGTTTGAGACCCAGTACTTC
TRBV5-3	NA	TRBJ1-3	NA	CARSPRFGGPGRNTIYF	TGTGCCAGAAGCCCTAGGTTCGGAGGGCCTGGGAGAAACACCATATATTTT
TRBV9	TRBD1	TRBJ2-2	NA	CASSETGVIAGELFF	TGTGCCAGCAGCGAAACAGGGGTGATTGCCGGGGAGCTGTTTTTT